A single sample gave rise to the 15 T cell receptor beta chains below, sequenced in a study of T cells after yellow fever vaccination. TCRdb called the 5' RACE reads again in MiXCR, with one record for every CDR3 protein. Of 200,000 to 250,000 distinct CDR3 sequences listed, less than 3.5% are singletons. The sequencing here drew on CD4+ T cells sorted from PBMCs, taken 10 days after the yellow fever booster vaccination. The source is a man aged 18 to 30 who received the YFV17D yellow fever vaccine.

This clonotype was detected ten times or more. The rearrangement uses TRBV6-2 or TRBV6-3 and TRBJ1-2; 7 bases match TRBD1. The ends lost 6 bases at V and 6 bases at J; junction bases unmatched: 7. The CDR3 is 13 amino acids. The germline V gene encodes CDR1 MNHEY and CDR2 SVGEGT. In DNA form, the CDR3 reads TGTGCCAGCAGATCGACAGGGATGGATGGCTACACCTTC. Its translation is CASRSTGMDGYTF.

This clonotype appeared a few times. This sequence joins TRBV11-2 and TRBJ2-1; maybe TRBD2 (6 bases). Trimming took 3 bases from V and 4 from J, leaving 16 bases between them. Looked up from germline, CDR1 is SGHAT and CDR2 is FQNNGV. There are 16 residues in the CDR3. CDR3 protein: CASSFDSGLRYNEQFF. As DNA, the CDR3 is TGTGCCAGCAGCTTCGACTCCGGACTAAGGTACAATGAGCAGTTCTTC. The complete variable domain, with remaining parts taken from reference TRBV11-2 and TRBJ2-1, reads EAGVAQSPRYKIIEKRQSVAFWCNPISGHATLYWYQQILGQGPKLLIQFQNNGVVDDSQLPKDRFSAERLKGVDSTLKIQPAKLEDSAVYLCASSFDSGLRYNEQFFGPGTRLTVL.

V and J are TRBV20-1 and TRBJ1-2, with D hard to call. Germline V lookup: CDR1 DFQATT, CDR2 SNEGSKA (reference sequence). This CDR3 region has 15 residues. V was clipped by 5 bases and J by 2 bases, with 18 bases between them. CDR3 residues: CSAYHSVLENYGYTF. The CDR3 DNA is TGCAGTGCTTACCATTCGGTCCTCGAAAACTATGGCTACACCTTC.

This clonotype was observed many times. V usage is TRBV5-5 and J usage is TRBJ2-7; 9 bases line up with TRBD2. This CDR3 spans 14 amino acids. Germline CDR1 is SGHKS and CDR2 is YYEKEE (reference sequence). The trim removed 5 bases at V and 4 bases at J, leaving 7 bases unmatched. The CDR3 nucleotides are TGTGCCAGCAGGCCGGGACTAGCATTTTACGAGCAGTACGTC. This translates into CASRPGLAFYEQYV.

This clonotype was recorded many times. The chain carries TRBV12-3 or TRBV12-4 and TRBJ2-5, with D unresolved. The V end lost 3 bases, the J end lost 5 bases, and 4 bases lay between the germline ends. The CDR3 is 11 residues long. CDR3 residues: CASSFGETQYF. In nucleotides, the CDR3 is TGTGCCAGCAGTTTTGGGGAGACCCAGTACTTC.

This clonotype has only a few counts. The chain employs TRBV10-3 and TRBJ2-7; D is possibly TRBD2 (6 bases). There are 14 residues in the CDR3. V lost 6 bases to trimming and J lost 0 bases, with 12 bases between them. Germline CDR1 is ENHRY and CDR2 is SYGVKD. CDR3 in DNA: TGTGCCATCAGGCGGGACGGGAACTCCTACGAGCAGTACTTC. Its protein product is CAIRRDGNSYEQYF.

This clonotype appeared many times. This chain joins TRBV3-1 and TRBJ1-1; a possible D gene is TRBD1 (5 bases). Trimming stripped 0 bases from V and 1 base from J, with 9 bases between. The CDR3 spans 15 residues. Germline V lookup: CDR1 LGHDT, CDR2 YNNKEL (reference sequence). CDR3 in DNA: TGTGCCAGCAGCCAAGATGGGGCGGGGAACACTGAAGCTTTCTTT. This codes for CASSQDGAGNTEAFF. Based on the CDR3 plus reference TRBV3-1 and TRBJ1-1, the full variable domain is DTAVSQTPKYLVTQMGNDKSIKCEQNLGHDTMYWYKQDSKKFLKIMFSYNNKELIINETVPNRFSPKSPDKAHLNLHINSLELGDSAVYFCASSQDGAGNTEAFFGQGTRLTVV.

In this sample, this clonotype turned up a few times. CDR3 sequence (DNA): TGCGCCAGCAGCTCGACAGGACCCCCGGATACGCAGTATTTT. Translation gives CASSSTGPPDTQYF. J is TRBJ2-3 and V is TRBV5-1; TRBD1 is a possible D gene (6 bases). Germline CDR1 SGHRS, CDR2 YFSETQ. V lost 3 bases to trimming and J lost 6 bases, with 14 bases between them. CDR3 length: 14 amino acids.

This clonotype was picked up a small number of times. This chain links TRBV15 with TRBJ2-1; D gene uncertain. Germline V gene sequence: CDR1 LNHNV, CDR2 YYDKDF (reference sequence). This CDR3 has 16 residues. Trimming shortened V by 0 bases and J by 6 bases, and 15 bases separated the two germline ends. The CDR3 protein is CATSRDLGGPINEQFF. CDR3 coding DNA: TGTGCCACCAGCAGAGATCTGGGCGGTCCGATCAATGAGCAGTTCTTC.

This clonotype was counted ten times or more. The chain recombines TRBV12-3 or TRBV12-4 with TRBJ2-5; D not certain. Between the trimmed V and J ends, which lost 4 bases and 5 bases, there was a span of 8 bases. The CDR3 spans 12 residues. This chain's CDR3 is CASSYAGETQYF. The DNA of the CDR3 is TGTGCCAGCAGTTATGCCGGGGAGACCCAGTACTTC.

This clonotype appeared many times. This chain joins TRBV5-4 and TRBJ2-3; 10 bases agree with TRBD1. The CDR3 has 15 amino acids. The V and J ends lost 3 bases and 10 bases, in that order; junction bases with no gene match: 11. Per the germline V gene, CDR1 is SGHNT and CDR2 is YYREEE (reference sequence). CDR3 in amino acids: CASSSGQGFAKAQYF. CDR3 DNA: TGTGCCAGCAGCTCGGGACAGGGGTTTGCTAAGGCGCAGTATTTT.

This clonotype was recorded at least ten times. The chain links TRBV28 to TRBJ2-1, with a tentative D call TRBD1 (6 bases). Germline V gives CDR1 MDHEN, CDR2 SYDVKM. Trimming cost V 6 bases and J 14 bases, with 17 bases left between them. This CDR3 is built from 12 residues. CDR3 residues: CASSRTGTPEFF. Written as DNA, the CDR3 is TGTGCCAGCAGCCGTACAGGGACCCCTGAGTTCTTC.

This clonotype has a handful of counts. The CDR3 is CASSPGRWGYNEQFF. CDR3 nucleotides: TGTGCCAGCTCCCCGGGACGGTGGGGCTACAATGAGCAGTTCTTC. The chain carries TRBV18 and TRBJ2-1; D might be TRBD1 or TRBD2, each matching 5 bases. This CDR3 is built from 15 residues. Trimming removed 6 bases at V and 3 bases at J, with 15 bases between. The germline gives CDR1 KGHSH, CDR2 LQKENI.

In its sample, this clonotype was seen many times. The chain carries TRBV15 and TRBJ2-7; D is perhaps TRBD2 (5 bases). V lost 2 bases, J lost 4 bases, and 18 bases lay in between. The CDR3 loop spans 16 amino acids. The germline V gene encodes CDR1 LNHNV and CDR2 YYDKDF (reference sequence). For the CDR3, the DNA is TGTGCCACCAGCAGAACCCGAGGACTCTACTATTACGAGCAGTACGTC. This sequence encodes CATSRTRGLYYYEQYV.

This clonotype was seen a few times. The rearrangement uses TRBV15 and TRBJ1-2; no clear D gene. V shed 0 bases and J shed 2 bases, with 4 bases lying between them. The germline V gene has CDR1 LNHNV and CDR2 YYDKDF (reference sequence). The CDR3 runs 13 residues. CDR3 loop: CATSREGNYGYTF. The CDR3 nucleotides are TGTGCCACCAGCAGAGAGGGGAACTATGGCTACACCTTC.